The following is a TCR beta chain sequence with its context. The record originates from a study of blood T cell repertoires in COVID-19. As for the study in general: From the United States, Italy and Spain came samples of acute and convalescent COVID-19. Sample material is recorded as cDNA or gDNA derived from T cells, B-cell-depleted T cells, or PBMCs.

This CDR3 spans 15 amino acids. V was clipped by 5 bases and J by 0 bases; unmatched bases: 4. Germline CDR1 reads MDHEN; CDR2 reads SYDVKM. The assay was immunoSEQ multiplex PCR, and TCRdb's table has in-frame clones only and misses some. The repertoire holds roughly 98,000 clones, with 85% as singletons. The material sequenced was peripheral blood. The gene calls are TRBV28 and TRBJ2-3; 8 positions match TRBD2. The sequence came from a woman in her 70s with active or convalescent COVID-19. In nucleotides, the CDR3 is TGTGCCAGCAGTCTTCGGGGGGGCAGCACAGATACGCAGTATTTT. Protein product: CASSLRGGSTDTQYF. The full variable domain, with the rest looked up from reference TRBV28 and TRBJ2-3, is DVKVTQSSRYLVKRTGEKVFLECVQDMDHENMFWYRQDPGLGLRLIYFSYDVKMKEKGDIPEGYSVSREKKERFSLILESASTNQTSMYLCASSLRGGSTDTQYFGPGTRLTVL.